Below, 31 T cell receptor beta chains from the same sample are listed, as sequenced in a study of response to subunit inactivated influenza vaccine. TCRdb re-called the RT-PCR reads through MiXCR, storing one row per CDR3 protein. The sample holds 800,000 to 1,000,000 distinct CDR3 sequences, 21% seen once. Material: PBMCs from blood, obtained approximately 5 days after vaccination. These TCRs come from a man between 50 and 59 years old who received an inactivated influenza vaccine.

This CDR3 is CASSQDGGGNYEQYF. The CDR3 nucleotides read TGCGCCAGCAGCCAAGATGGCGGGGGGAACTACGAGCAGTACTTC. This sequence joins TRBV4-3 and TRBJ2-7; 8 bases agree with TRBD2. CDR1 and CDR2 from the germline V gene are LGHNA and YSLEER. This CDR3 region has 15 residues. V lost 0 bases, J lost 3 bases, and 4 bases stayed unmatched.

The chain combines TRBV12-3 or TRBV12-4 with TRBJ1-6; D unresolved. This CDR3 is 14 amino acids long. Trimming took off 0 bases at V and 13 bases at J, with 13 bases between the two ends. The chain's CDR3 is CASSLAGRSIPLHF. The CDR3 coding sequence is TGTGCCAGCAGTTTAGCCGGACGTTCGATCCCCCTCCACTTT.

The CDR3 nucleotides are TGCAGTGCTCTCCGGGGGTGGCCCACTGAAGCTTTCTTT. Amino acids: CSALRGWPTEAFF. The V and J genes are TRBV20-1 and TRBJ1-1; possibly TRBD1 for D (5 bases). The germline V gene has CDR1 DFQATT and CDR2 SNEGSKA (reference sequence). This CDR3 is built from 13 residues. V dropped 5 bases and J dropped 4 bases, with 14 bases sitting between them.

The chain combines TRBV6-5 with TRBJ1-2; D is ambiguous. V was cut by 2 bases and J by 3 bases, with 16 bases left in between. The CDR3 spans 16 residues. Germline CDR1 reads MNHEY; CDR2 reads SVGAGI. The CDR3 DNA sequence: TGTGCCAGCAGTTACGACTTAATCCCGCGGGACTATGGCTACACCTTC. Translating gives CASSYDLIPRDYGYTF.

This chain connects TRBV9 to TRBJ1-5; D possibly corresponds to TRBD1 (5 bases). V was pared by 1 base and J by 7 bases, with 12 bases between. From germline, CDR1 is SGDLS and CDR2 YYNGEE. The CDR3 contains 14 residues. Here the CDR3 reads CASSVRGVGQPQHF. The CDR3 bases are TGTGCCAGCAGCGTAAGGGGTGTTGGACAGCCCCAGCATTTT.

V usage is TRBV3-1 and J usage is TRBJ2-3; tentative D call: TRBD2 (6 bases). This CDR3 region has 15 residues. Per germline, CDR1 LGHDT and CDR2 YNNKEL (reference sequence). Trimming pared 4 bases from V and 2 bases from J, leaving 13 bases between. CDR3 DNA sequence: TGTGCCAGCAGCCGGGACTTCACGTACACAGATACGCAGTATTTT. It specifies CASSRDFTYTDTQYF.

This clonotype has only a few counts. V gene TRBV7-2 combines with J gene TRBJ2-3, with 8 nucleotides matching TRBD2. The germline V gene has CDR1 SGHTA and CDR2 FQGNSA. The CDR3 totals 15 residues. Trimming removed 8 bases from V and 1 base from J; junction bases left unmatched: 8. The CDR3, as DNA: TGTGCCAGCCAATCCGGGCGGGGGGGCACAGATACGCAGTATTTT. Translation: CASQSGRGGTDTQYF.

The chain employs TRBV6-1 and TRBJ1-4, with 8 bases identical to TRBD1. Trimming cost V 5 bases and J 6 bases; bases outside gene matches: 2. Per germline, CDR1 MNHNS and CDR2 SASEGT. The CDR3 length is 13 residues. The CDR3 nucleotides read TGTGCCAGCAGTCGGACAGGGTATGAAAAACTGTTTTTT. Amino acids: CASSRTGYEKLFF.

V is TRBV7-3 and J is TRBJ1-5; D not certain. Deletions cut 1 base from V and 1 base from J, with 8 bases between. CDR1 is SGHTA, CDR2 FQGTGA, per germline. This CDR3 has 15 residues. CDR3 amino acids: CASSLKSGSNQPQHF. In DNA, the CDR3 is TGTGCCAGCAGCTTAAAGTCTGGGAGCAATCAGCCCCAGCATTTT.

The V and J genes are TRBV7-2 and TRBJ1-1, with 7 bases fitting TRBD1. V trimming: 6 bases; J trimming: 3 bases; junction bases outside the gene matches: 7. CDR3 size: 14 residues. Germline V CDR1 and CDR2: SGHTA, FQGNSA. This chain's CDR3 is CASSLRGGYTEAFF. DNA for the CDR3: TGTGCCAGCAGTCTTCGAGGGGGCTACACTGAAGCTTTCTTT.

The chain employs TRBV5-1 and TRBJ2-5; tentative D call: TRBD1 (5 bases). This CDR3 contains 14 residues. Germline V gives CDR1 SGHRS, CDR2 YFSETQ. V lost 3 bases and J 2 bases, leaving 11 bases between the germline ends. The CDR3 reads CASSSPGSQETQYF. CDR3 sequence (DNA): TGCGCCAGCAGCTCGCCAGGGTCGCAAGAGACCCAGTACTTC.

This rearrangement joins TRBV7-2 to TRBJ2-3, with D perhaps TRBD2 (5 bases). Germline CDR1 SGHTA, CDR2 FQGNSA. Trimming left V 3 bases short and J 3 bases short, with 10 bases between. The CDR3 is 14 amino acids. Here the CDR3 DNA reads TGTGCCAGCAGCTTCGGGGTCTTGACAGATACGCAGTATTTT. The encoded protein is CASSFGVLTDTQYF.

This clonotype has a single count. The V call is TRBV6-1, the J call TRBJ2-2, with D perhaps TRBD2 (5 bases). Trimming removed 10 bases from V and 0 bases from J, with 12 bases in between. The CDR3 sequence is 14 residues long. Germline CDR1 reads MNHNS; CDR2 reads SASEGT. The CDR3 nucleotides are TGTGCCACCAGCGGTCTAGCGAACACCGGGGAGCTGTTTTTT. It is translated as CATSGLANTGELFF.

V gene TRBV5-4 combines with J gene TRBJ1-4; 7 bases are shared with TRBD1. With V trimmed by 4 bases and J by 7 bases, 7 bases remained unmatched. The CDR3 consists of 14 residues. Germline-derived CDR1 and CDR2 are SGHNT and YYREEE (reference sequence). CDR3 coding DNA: TGTGCCAGCAGCCGCTCGGGACAGAGTGAAAAACTGTTTTTT. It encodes CASSRSGQSEKLFF.

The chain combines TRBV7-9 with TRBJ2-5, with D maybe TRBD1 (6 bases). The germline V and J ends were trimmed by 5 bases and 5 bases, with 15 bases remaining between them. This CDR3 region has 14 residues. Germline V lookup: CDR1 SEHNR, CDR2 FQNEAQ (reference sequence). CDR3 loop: CASSTSRGRETQYF. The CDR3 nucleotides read TGTGCCAGCAGCACTTCCAGGGGAAGGGAGACCCAGTACTTC.

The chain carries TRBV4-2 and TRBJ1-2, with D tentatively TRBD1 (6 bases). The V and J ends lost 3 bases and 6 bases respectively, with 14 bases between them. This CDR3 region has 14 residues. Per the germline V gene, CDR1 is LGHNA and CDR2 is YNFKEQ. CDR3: CASSQQPGADGYTF. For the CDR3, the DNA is TGTGCCAGCAGCCAGCAACCGGGGGCCGATGGCTACACCTTC.

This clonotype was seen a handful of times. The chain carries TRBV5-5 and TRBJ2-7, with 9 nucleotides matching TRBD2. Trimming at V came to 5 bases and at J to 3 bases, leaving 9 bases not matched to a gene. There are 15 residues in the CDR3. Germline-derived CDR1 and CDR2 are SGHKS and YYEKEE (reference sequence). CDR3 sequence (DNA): TGTGCCAGCAGTGGCGGGACTAGCTGGGACTACGAGCAGTACTTC. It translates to CASSGGTSWDYEQYF.

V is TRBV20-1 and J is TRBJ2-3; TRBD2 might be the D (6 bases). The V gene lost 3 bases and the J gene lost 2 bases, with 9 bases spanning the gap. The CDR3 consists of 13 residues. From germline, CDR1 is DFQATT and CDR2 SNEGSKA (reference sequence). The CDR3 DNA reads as TGCAGTGCTAGGCGGGGCAACACAGATACGCAGTATTTT. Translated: CSARRGNTDTQYF.

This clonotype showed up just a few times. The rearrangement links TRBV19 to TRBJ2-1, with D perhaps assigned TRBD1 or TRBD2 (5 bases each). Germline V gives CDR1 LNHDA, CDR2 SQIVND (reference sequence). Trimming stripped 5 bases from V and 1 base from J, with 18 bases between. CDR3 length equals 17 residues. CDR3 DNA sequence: TGTGCCAGTAGTTCAGCCCCGGGACGGTTATCCTACAATGAGCAGTTCTTC. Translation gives CASSSAPGRLSYNEQFF.

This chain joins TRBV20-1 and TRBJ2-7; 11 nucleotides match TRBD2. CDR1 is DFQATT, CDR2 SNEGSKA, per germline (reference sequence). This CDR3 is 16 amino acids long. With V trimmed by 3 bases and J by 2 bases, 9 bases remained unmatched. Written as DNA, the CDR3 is TGCAGTGCTAGCCCCTCTAGCGGGAGGCCAACCTACGAGCAGTACTTC. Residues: CSASPSSGRPTYEQYF.

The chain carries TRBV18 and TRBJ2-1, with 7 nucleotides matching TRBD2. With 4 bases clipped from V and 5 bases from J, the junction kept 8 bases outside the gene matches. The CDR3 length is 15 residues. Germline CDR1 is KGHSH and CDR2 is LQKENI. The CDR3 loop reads CASSLLAAIDNEQFF. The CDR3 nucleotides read TGTGCCAGCTCACTCCTAGCGGCCATAGACAATGAGCAGTTCTTC.

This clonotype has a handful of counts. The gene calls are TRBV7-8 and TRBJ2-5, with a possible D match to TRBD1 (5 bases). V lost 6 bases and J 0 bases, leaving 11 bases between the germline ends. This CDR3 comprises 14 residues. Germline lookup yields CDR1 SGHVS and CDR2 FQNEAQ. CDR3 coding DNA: TGTGCCAGCAGTCCTCGACAGTACCAAGAGACCCAGTACTTC. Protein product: CASSPRQYQETQYF.

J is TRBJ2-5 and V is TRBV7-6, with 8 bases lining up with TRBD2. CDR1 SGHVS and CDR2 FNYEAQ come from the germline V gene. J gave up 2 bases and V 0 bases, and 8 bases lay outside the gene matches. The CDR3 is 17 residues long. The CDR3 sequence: CASSLAWRGDIQETQYF. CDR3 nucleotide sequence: TGTGCCAGCAGCTTAGCATGGCGGGGGGACATTCAAGAGACCCAGTACTTC.

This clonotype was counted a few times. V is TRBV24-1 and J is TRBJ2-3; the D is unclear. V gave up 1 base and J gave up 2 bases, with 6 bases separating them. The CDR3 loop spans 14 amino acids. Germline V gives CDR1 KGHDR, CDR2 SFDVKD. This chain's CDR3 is CATSDFYDTDTQYF. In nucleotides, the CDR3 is TGTGCCACCAGTGATTTCTATGACACAGATACGCAGTATTTT.

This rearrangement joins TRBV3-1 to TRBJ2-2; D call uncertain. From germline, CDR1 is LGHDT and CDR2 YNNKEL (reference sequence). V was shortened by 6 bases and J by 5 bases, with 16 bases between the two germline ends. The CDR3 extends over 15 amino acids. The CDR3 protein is CASRSVEPLTGELFF. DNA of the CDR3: TGTGCCAGCAGGTCCGTTGAGCCATTGACCGGGGAGCTGTTTTTT. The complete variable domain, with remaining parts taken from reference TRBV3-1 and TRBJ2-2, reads DTAVSQTPKYLVTQMGNDKSIKCEQNLGHDTMYWYKQDSKKFLKIMFSYNNKELIINETVPNRFSPKSPDKAHLNLHINSLELGDSAVYFCASRSVEPLTGELFFGEGSRLTVL.

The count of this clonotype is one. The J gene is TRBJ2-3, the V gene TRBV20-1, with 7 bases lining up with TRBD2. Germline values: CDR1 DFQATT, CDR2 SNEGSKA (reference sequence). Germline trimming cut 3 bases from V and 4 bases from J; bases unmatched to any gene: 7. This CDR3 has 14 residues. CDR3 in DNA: TGCAGTGCTAGCGGCGGGAGAGTAGCAGATACGCAGTATTTT. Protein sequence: CSASGGRVADTQYF.

The CDR3 DNA sequence: TGTGCCAGCAGTAGAGCACAGTACGAGCAGTACTTC. Its protein product is CASSRAQYEQYF. The V call is TRBV28, the J call TRBJ2-7; D is undetermined. The CDR3 sequence is 12 residues long. Per germline, CDR1 MDHEN and CDR2 SYDVKM. V was trimmed by 5 bases and J by 4 bases, leaving 9 bases between them.

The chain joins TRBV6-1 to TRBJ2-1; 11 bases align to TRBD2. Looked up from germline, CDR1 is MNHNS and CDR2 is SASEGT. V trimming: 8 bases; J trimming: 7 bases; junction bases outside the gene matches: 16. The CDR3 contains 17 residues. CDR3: CASRPGASGGLFNEQFF. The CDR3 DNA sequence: TGTGCCAGCCGCCCCGGGGCTAGCGGGGGGCTTTTTAATGAGCAGTTCTTC.

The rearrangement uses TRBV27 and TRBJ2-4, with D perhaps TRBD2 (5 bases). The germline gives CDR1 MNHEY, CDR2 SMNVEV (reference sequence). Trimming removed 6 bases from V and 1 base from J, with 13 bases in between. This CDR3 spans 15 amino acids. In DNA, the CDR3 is TGTGCCAGCAGACCAGGAGGCTCGGCCAAAAACATTCAGTACTTC. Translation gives CASRPGGSAKNIQYF.

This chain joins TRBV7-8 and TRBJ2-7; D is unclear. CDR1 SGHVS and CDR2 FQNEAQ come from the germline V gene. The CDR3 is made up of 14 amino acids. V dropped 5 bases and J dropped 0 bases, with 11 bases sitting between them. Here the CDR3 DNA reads TGTGCCAGCAGCCCCTTTGTCAGCTCCTACGAGCAGTACTTC. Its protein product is CASSPFVSSYEQYF.

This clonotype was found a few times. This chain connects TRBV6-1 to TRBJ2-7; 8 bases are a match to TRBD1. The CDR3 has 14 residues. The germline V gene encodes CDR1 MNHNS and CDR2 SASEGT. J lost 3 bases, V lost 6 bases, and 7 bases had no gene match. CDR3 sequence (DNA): TGTGCCAGCAGCGGCGGACAGGGCTTCTACGAGCAGTACTTC. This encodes CASSGGQGFYEQYF.